The clone carrying this TCR beta chain occurred many times. Per germline, CDR1 SEHNR and CDR2 FQNEAQ (reference sequence). V was trimmed by 4 bases and J by 3 bases, leaving 10 bases between them. The CDR3 runs 13 residues. There were TCR beta CDR3 regions amplified from RNA transcripts. The TCR CDR3 first-round RT-PCR relied on the HTBI primer set. Each CDR3 protein is one row after TCRdb ran MiXCR on the multiplex PCR reads. Counted here are 350,000 to 450,000 distinct CDR3 sequences, around 13% occurring once; the ten biggest clones make up 11%. Patients were excluded for uncontrolled infection, other autoimmune disease, pregnancy or lactation. Each diagnosis drew on symptoms, thyroxine, TRAb, thyroid ultrasound and orbital computed tomography findings. The data originate from a study of T cells in Graves' hyperthyroidism and ophthalmopathy.

Sequencing used blood. This sequence was found in a woman aged 60 to 75 with Graves' hyperthyroidism. The chain recombines TRBV7-9 with TRBJ2-7; D unclear. The CDR3 DNA is TGTGCCAGCAGCTCCTTCGAGAGCTACGAGCAGTACTTC. This encodes CASSSFESYEQYF.